This is a list of T cell receptor beta chains from one sample in a study of CD8 T cells in Susac syndrome. TCRdb processed the immunoSEQ multiplex PCR reads anew with MiXCR; each CDR3 protein has one entry. The table records approximately 110,000 distinct CDR3 sequences, more than 80% of them present only once. Sequences were obtained from CD8+ T cells from PBMCs. These receptors came from a human donor with multiple sclerosis. Each CDR3 is given without its conserved first and last residue. Fields, in order: J gene, V gene, CDR3 length, CDR3 protein.

>TRBJ2-1|TRBV12-3/TRBV12-4|11
ASSLGAHNEQF
>TRBJ2-7|TRBV5-6|13
ASSPPGQSSYEQY
>TRBJ1-1|TRBV21-1|9
ASSIPQEAF
>TRBJ2-1|TRBV11-2|12
ASSLGTSLDEQF
>TRBJ2-3|TRBV12-3/TRBV12-4|14
ASSAKPGHLTDTQY
>TRBJ1-1|TRBV6-5|12
ASTSQGLNTEAF
>TRBJ2-2|TRBV20-1|14
SARDVGGRHTGELF
>TRBJ2-7|TRBV7-3|12
ASSLDAPGYEQY
>TRBJ1-2|TRBV7-9|14
ASSSNRDRSNYGYT
>TRBJ2-7|TRBV5-1|12
ASSLAGVPYEQY
>TRBJ2-3|TRBV27|13
ASSYRDRYTDTQY
>TRBJ2-7|TRBV20-1|15
SARDFQGTGPSYEQY
>TRBJ1-2|TRBV9|13
ASSSRDGSNYGYT
>TRBJ2-6|TRBV12-3/TRBV12-4|15
ASSHRAPGLGANVLT
>TRBJ1-4|TRBV20-1|14
SMGQGPPSTNEKLF
>TRBJ2-4|TRBV3-1|13
ASSPWREVKNIQY
>TRBJ1-2|TRBV19|12
ASSTQPDNYGYT
>TRBJ2-1|TRBV27|12
ASSLGGGYNEQF
>TRBJ2-5|TRBV7-3|15
ASSPTGLAGGQETQY
>TRBJ1-2|TRBV6-5|15
ASSYSKAAGAIYGYT
>TRBJ2-3|TRBV13|14
ASSLPSGGVADTQY
>TRBJ1-2|TRBV30|13
AWDRREQGPYGYT
>TRBJ1-2|TRBV6-5|13
ASSYSLGLNYGYT
>TRBJ2-1|TRBV24-1|11
ATGTGSYNEQF
>TRBJ1-2|TRBV2|14
ASSEAPRARRDGYT
>TRBJ2-6|TRBV5-1|13
ASGRVREGANVLT
>TRBJ2-7|TRBV20-1|13
SASHLTGAPYEQY
>TRBJ2-7|TRBV11-2|11
ASSLGAMDEQY
>TRBJ2-2|TRBV5-4|14
ASSLSTSGGTGELF
>TRBJ2-1|TRBV2|15
ASSLLLDWSSYNEQF
>TRBJ2-1|TRBV12-3/TRBV12-4|13
ASRSRQGGHNEQF
>TRBJ2-7|TRBV7-9|13
ASMGDRGPDYEQY
>TRBJ2-5|TRBV6-2/TRBV6-3|14
ASMQMGLAGEETQY
>TRBJ2-1|TRBV12-3/TRBV12-4|14
ASSFRIAGKVDEQF
>TRBJ2-7|TRBV11-2|13
ASSLAAGSSYEQY
>TRBJ2-2|TRBV4-1|12
ASSPPTSPGELF
>TRBJ1-5|TRBV5-4|12
ASRHFGGNQPQH
>TRBJ2-1|TRBV10-3|11
ATQGENYNEQF
>TRBJ2-3|TRBV29-1|14
SVEDPDRGVTDTQY
>TRBJ2-5|TRBV6-6|11
ASSLQGGETQY
>TRBJ2-3|TRBV6-4|13
ASSDSAGGPDTQY
>TRBJ2-1|TRBV20-1|13
SARVPGRPRDEQF
>TRBJ2-3|TRBV3-1|12
ASSQEGRQGTQY
>TRBJ2-7|TRBV28|11
ASSPTGVYEQY
>TRBJ2-2|TRBV7-8|14
ASSPSSGRAGGELF
>TRBJ2-7|TRBV27|12
ASSFGQGGYEQY
>TRBJ2-2|TRBV7-3|12
ASRGGPRGGELF
>TRBJ2-1|TRBV7-9|10
ASTPPNNEQF
>TRBJ2-1|TRBV5-6|11
ASSPDRAGEQF
>TRBJ2-7|TRBV4-1|11
ASSQAQWDEQY
>TRBJ2-3|TRBV13|13
ASSLGGDGTDTQY
>TRBJ2-7|TRBV13|14
ASSFRVGTGIYEQY
>TRBJ1-2|TRBV14|10
ASSQGVHGYT
>TRBJ2-2|TRBV9|13
ASSVLEGPTGELF
>TRBJ1-4|TRBV18|13
ASSPNRDRAEKLF